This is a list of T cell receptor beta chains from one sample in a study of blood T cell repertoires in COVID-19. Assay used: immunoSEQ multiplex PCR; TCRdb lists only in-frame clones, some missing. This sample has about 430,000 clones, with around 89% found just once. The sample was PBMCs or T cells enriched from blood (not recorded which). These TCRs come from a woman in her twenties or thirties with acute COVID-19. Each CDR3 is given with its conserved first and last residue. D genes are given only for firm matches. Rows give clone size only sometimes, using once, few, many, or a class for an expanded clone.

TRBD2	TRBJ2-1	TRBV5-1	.	CASSWTSGGFIDEQFF	TGCGCCAGCAGCTGGACTAGCGGGGGATTTATCGATGAGCAGTTCTTC
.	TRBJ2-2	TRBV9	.	CASSVAGPGDTGELFF	TGTGCCAGCAGCGTAGCGGGACCGGGGGACACCGGGGAGCTGTTTTTT
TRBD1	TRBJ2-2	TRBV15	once	CATSAHRGANTGELFF	TGTGCCACCAGCGCACACAGGGGCGCGAACACCGGGGAGCTGTTTTTT
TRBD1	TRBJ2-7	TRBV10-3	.	CAISGTGTGLYEQYF	TGTGCCATCAGTGGCACCGGGACAGGGCTCTACGAGCAGTACTTC
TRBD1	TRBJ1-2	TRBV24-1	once	CATSDSAGQGLYGYTF	TGTGCCACCAGTGATTCTGCGGGACAGGGCCTGTATGGCTACACCTTC
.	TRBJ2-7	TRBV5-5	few	CASSFAGPYEQYF	TGTGCCAGCAGCTTCGCGGGGCCCTACGAGCAGTACTTC
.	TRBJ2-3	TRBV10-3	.	CAISEGPRDTQYF	TGTGCCATCAGTGAGGGGCCTCGGGATACGCAGTATTTT
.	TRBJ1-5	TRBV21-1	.	CASSKGFSAEDSNQPQHF	TGTGCCAGCAGCAAGGGGTTCTCGGCGGAGGATAGCAATCAGCCCCAGCATTTT
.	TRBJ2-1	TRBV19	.	CASSPAPGNEQFF	TGTGCCAGTAGTCCAGCCCCAGGTAATGAGCAGTTCTTC
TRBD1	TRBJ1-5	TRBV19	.	CASRTTGTQPQHF	TGTGCCAGTAGGACGACAGGGACCCAGCCCCAGCATTTT
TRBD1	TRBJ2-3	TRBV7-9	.	CASSLGAGGRTDTQYF	TGTGCCAGCAGCTTAGGGGCAGGGGGCCGCACAGATACGCAGTATTTT
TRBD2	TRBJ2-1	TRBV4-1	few	CASSQNRPGLAGNEQFF	TGCGCCAGCAGCCAAAATCGGCCGGGACTAGCGGGGAATGAGCAGTTCTTC
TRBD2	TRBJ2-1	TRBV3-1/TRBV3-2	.	CASSQGLAGRVEQFF	TGTGCCAGCAGCCAAGGCCTAGCGGGCAGGGTGGAGCAGTTCTTC
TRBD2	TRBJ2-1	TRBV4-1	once	CASSLTPGGSYNEQFF	TGCGCCAGCAGCTTGACCCCGGGGGGGTCATACAATGAGCAGTTCTTC
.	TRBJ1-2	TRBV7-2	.	CASSVVRPASGGYTF	TGTGCCAGCAGCGTTGTCCGCCCGGCCTCGGGTGGCTACACCTTC
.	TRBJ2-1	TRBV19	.	CASSIGDIYNEQFF	TGTGCCAGTAGTATAGGGGACATATACAATGAGCAGTTCTTC